This record looks at one T cell receptor beta chain sequence and its context. As yet, its antigen is unknown. These data originate in a study of T cell responses to AZD1222 COVID-19 vaccine. Study-wide results and caveats: Distributed over spike, vaccine-associated CD4 TCRs predominated at 160-218 and 743-854. Repertoire sampling happened only post peak T cell response. Clonal diversity was possibly underestimated, and the donors were mostly white British, with more females.

Here immunoSEQ multiplex PCR was the method, and the copy in TCRdb shows in-frame clones only, minus some. Among about 120,000 clones listed, 90% were seen once. V lost 1 base, J lost 5 bases, and 18 bases lay in between. The germline V gene has CDR1 SNHLY and CDR2 FYNNEI. The CDR3 covers 17 residues. The sequence came from an adult in good health. The sequencing used peripheral blood, collected on day 0 of MenACWY control vaccination. The chain couples TRBV2 to TRBJ2-1; the D gene is possibly TRBD1 (7 bases). In DNA, the CDR3 is TGTGCCAGCAGTGAAGATCCCCCAGGGGGGTGGGACAATGAGCAGTTCTTC. This sequence encodes CASSEDPPGGWDNEQFF.